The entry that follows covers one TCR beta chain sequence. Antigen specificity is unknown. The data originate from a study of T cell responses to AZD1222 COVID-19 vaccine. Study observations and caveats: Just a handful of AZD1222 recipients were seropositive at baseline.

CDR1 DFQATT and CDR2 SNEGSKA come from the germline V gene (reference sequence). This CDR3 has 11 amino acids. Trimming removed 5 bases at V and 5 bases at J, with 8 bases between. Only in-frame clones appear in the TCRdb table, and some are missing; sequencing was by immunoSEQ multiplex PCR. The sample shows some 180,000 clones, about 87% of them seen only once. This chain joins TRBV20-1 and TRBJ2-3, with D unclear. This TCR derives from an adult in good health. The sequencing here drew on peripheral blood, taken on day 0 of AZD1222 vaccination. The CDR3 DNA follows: TGCAGTGCTGCCCTAGGAGATACGCAGTATTTT. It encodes CSAALGDTQYF.